The present TCR beta chain was sequenced within a study of OX40 agonist ivuxolimab in advanced cancers. Study-wide context: The study treated patients with ivuxolimab, an agonistic anti-OX40 (CD134) antibody. Prior anti-PD-1, anti-PD-L1 or anti-CTLA-4 therapy did not bar entry, and about 40% had some.

Germline CDR1 SGHTA, CDR2 FQGTGA. The CDR3 spans 15 residues. Losses at the gene ends were 3 bases for V and 8 bases for J; bases not matched to a gene: 10. With respect to this clone: What it binds is unknown.

Produced via immunoSEQ multiplex PCR; TCRdb's table is partial and in-frame only. The sample contains about 64,000 clones, roughly nine tenths of which appear only once. Study results and caveats: In general, CD8+ T cells held more expanded clones than CD4+ did, on average.

The starting material was CD4+ or CD8+ T cells sorted from blood, obtained in a trial of the OX40 agonist ivuxolimab. The rearrangement uses TRBV7-3 and TRBJ1-2; 9 nucleotides line up with TRBD1. The origin of this receptor is an adult with an advanced solid tumor such as melanoma, head and neck, liver or kidney cancer. The CDR3 nucleotides are TGTGCCAGCAGCTTGGGACAGGGAGGTGTTGACGGCTACACCTTC. Translated, it gives CASSLGQGGVDGYTF.